This TCR beta chain was found in a study of blood T cell repertoires in COVID-19. Study context: The United States, Italy and Spain provided the acute and convalescent COVID-19 samples. PBMCs, B-cell-depleted T cells, or T cells were the source of the cDNA or gDNA that made up the material.

The CDR3 consists of 16 residues. V trimming: 6 bases; J trimming: 10 bases; junction bases outside the gene matches: 16. The germline V gene encodes CDR1 LNHDA and CDR2 SQIVND (reference sequence). Authors' analysis steps: By means of reference gene primer amplification, nucleated cell counts were estimated. Measured with immunoSEQ multiplex PCR; TCRdb has only the in-frame clones, and not every one. V and J calls and clone size are copied from that table; D and trimming were computed from the DNA. Of 95,000 to 100,000 clones in the sample, 85% were seen once. What was sequenced was peripheral blood. The chain employs TRBV19 and TRBJ2-1; 9 bases agree with TRBD2. This TCR was sampled from a woman aged 70-85 years with active or convalescent COVID-19. The CDR3 region has the DNA TGTGCCAGTAGGGGATCGCTAGCGGGGTCCCTCCGCGAGCAGTTCTTC. It translates to CASRGSLAGSLREQFF.